Following are 18 T cell receptor beta chains from one sample sequenced in a study of early T cells in non-severe SARS-CoV-2 infection. In TCRdb, the 5' RACE reads were re-called with MiXCR into one record per CDR3 protein. The sample lists approximately 50,000 distinct CDR3 sequences; 9% to 15% were seen once. Sequenced here: whole blood, sampled at baseline. These receptors all come from an adult who was a healthcare worker with PCR-confirmed SARS-CoV-2 infection or an uninfected control (not recorded which).

The chain is built from TRBV24-1 and TRBJ2-1, with a weak D call TRBD1 (6 bases). Germline assignment: CDR1 KGHDR and CDR2 SFDVKD. The CDR3 consists of 15 residues. V was shortened by 5 bases and J by 2 bases, with 12 bases between the two germline ends. CDR3 in amino acids: CATSVGQLTYNEQFF. The DNA for the CDR3 is TGTGCCACCAGTGTAGGACAGCTTACCTACAATGAGCAGTTCTTC.

This chain links TRBV5-4 with TRBJ2-1, with D hard to call. Trimming removed 4 bases at V and 6 bases at J, with 11 bases between. This CDR3 region has 13 residues. The V gene's germline CDR1 is SGHNT and CDR2 YYREEE (reference sequence). The CDR3 nucleotides are TGTGCCAGCAGCCACTATCAGTCCAATGAGCAGTTCTTC. Translation gives CASSHYQSNEQFF.

This clonotype was seen many times. The chain couples TRBV13 to TRBJ2-1; 8 bases match TRBD1. The CDR3 runs 16 residues. V dropped 3 bases and J dropped 5; count of bases not matched to a gene: 9. Germline CDR1 and CDR2: PRHDT and FYEKMQ (reference sequence). This CDR3 is CASSLDRASSDNEQFF. The DNA for the CDR3 is TGTGCCAGCAGCTTGGACAGGGCATCTAGCGACAATGAGCAGTTCTTC.

This clonotype was seen many times. The chain employs TRBV29-1 and TRBJ2-7; D unresolved. This CDR3 is built from 11 residues. CDR1 and CDR2 from the germline V gene are SQVTM and ANQGSEA. V was shortened by 5 bases and J by 4 bases, with 9 bases between the two germline ends. The CDR3 DNA is TGCAGCGTTTACGGAGCATACGAGCAGTACTTC. Its translation: CSVYGAYEQYF.

This clonotype appeared a few times. V is TRBV19 and J is TRBJ2-1; D uncertain. The V gene lost 2 bases and the J gene lost 6 bases, with 11 bases spanning the gap. Per germline, CDR1 LNHDA and CDR2 SQIVND (reference sequence). This CDR3 is 14 amino acids long. CDR3 sequence: CASSISQSLNEQFF. DNA of the CDR3: TGTGCCAGTAGTATATCCCAGTCCCTCAATGAGCAGTTCTTC.

DNA for the CDR3: TGCAGTGCTCTCTGGACTAGCGATTACAATGAGCAGTTCTTC. This gives the protein CSALWTSDYNEQFF. The chain recombines TRBV20-1 with TRBJ2-1, with 9 bases lining up with TRBD2. The V and J ends lost 5 bases and 4 bases, in that order; junction bases with no gene match: 6. Germline V gene lookup returns CDR1 DFQATT and CDR2 SNEGSKA (reference sequence). This CDR3 region has 14 residues.

This clonotype has at least ten counts. The V and J genes are TRBV12-3 or TRBV12-4 and TRBJ1-5; D is unclear. This CDR3 is 13 amino acids long. The V end was cut by 6 bases, the J end by 6 bases, with 12 bases between. This chain's CDR3 is CASSTSEVQPQHF. CDR3 coding DNA: TGTGCCAGCAGCACCTCTGAGGTTCAGCCCCAGCATTTT.

This clonotype was observed a few times. This chain uses TRBV4-3 with TRBJ1-2; D gene unclear. The germline V gene has CDR1 LGHNA and CDR2 YSLEER. The CDR3 has 15 amino acids. V dropped 1 base and J dropped 2 bases, with 11 bases sitting between them. For the CDR3, the DNA is TGCGCCAGCAGCCAAGTGGTTGGGTTGAACTATGGCTACACCTTC. Amino acid sequence: CASSQVVGLNYGYTF.

The chain joins TRBV6-6 to TRBJ2-3, with D possibly TRBD1 on 6 matching bases. Trimming took 6 bases from V and 2 from J, leaving 12 bases between them. Per germline, CDR1 MNHNY and CDR2 SVGAGI (reference sequence). The CDR3 contains 14 residues. The chain's CDR3 is CASRQGSNTDTQYF. The CDR3 bases are TGTGCCAGCAGGCAGGGGAGCAACACAGATACGCAGTATTTT.

This sequence joins TRBV28 and TRBJ2-2; D unresolved. V dropped 7 bases and J dropped 2 bases, with 8 bases sitting between them. The CDR3 loop spans 13 amino acids. Germline lookup yields CDR1 MDHEN and CDR2 SYDVKM. The CDR3 DNA reads TGTGCCAGCAACCCAGATAACACCGGGGAGCTGTTTTTT. Translation gives CASNPDNTGELFF.

This clonotype appeared many times. The rearrangement joins TRBV6-5 to TRBJ1-2; TRBD1 matches 7 bases. The CDR3 covers 14 residues. V shed 5 bases and J 4 bases; nucleotides not matched to a gene: 7. Germline V CDR1 and CDR2: MNHEY, SVGAGI. The CDR3 protein is CASSQDRALYGYTF. The CDR3, as DNA: TGTGCCAGCAGTCAAGACAGGGCCCTCTATGGCTACACCTTC.

This clonotype was recorded a few times. CDR3 loop: CASSLARGPHEQYF. In DNA, the CDR3 is TGTGCCAGCAGCTTAGCCAGGGGGCCACACGAGCAGTACTTC. V and J are TRBV11-2 and TRBJ2-7, with 8 bases aligning to TRBD1. Germline V lookup: CDR1 SGHAT, CDR2 FQNNGV. The junction had 4 bases not matched to a gene; V was cut back by 1 base and J by 5 bases. The CDR3 is made up of 14 amino acids.

This clonotype was observed a handful of times. This chain links TRBV29-1 with TRBJ2-3, with TRBD2 matching over 16 bases. The CDR3 extends over 15 amino acids. The V gene's germline CDR1 is SQVTM and CDR2 ANQGSEA. With V trimmed by 7 bases and J by 7 bases, 8 bases remained unmatched. This chain's CDR3 is CSGGTSGRAVNTQYF. For the CDR3, the DNA is TGCAGCGGAGGGACTAGCGGGAGGGCCGTGAATACGCAGTATTTT.

Comments on this clonotype: At one end, the junction sequence differs from germline, possibly due to a read error. The chain has TRBV6-2 or TRBV6-3 and TRBJ2-7; TRBD1 or TRBD2 may be the D gene (5 bases each). Germline CDR1 reads MNHEY; CDR2 reads SVGEGT. CDR3 length: 12 residues. The CDR3 bases are TGTGCCAGCGGGACGGTTACCTACGCGCAGTACTTC. It codes for CASGTVTYAQYF.

Only a few counts were recorded for this clonotype. CDR3 sequence: CASSLEAGVVETQYF. Written as DNA, the CDR3 is TGTGCCAGCAGCTTGGAAGCGGGAGTCGTGGAGACCCAGTACTTC. V is TRBV5-4 and J is TRBJ2-5; 8 positions match TRBD2. From germline, CDR1 is SGHNT and CDR2 YYREEE (reference sequence). The CDR3 contains 15 residues. The ends lost 0 bases at V and 5 bases at J; junction bases unmatched: 6.

The table lists this clonotype with many counts. V is TRBV6-2 or TRBV6-3 and J is TRBJ2-2; 7 nucleotides agree with TRBD2. The germline CDR1 and CDR2 sequences are MNHEY and SVGEGT. The CDR3 covers 15 residues. V was pared by 4 bases and J by 6 bases, with 8 bases of the junction left unmatched. In DNA, the CDR3 is TGTGCCAGCAGTTCTCTGGCGGGAGCGCCCGGGGAGCTGTTTTTT. Translated, it gives CASSSLAGAPGELFF.

This clonotype has a handful of counts. The chain links TRBV4-3 to TRBJ1-1, with D unresolved. V was clipped by 3 bases and J by 5 bases, with 16 bases between them. Germline V CDR1 and CDR2: LGHNA, YSLEER. The CDR3 runs to 15 residues. CDR3 region: CASSQSGEGITEAFF. CDR3 bases: TGCGCCAGCAGCCAGTCCGGGGAGGGTATAACTGAAGCTTTCTTT.

This clonotype was detected many times. The V and J genes are TRBV7-6 and TRBJ2-3, with D possibly being TRBD2 (6 bases). Trimming cost V 1 base and J 0 bases, with 11 bases left between them. Germline V gene lookup returns CDR1 SGHVS and CDR2 FNYEAQ. The CDR3 consists of 16 residues. CDR3 sequence (DNA): TGTGCCAGCAGCTTAGAGCCAGCGGGTAGCACAGATACGCAGTATTTT. Its protein product is CASSLEPAGSTDTQYF.